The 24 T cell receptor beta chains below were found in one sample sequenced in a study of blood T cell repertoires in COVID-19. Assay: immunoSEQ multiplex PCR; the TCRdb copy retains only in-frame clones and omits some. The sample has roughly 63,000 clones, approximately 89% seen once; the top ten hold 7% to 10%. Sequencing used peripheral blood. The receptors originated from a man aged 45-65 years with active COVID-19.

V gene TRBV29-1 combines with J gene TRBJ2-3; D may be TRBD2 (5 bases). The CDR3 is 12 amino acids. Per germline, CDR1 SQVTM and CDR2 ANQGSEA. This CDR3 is CRLRASTDTQYF. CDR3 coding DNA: TGCAGGTTGAGGGCGAGCACAGATACGCAGTATTTT.

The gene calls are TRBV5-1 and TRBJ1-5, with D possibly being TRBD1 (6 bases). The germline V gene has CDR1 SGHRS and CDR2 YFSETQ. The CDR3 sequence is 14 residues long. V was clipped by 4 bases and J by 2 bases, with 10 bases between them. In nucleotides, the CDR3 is TGCGCCAGCAGCACCGGACAGCGCAATCAGCCCCAGCATTTT. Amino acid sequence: CASSTGQRNQPQHF.

CDR3 sequence: CASSSESIPKSPLHF. The DNA of the CDR3 is TGTGCCAGCAGTTCTGAGTCGATACCCAAATCACCCCTCCACTTT. The chain couples TRBV27 to TRBJ1-6; D not certain. Germline values: CDR1 MNHEY, CDR2 SMNVEV (reference sequence). The CDR3 consists of 15 residues. V was trimmed by 4 bases and J by 10 bases, leaving 17 bases between them.

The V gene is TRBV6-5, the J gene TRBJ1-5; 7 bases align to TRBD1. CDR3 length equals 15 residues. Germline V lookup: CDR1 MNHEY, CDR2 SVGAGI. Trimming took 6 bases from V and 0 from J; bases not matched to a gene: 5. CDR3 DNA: TGTGCCAGCAGAGTCGACAGGGTTAGCAATCAGCCCCAGCATTTT. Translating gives CASRVDRVSNQPQHF.

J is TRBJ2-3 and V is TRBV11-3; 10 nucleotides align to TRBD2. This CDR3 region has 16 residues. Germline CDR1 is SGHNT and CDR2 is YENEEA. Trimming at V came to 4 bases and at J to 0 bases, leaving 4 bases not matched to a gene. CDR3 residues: CASSYRTSGSTDTQYF. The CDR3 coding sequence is TGTGCCAGCAGCTATCGGACTAGCGGTAGCACAGATACGCAGTATTTT.

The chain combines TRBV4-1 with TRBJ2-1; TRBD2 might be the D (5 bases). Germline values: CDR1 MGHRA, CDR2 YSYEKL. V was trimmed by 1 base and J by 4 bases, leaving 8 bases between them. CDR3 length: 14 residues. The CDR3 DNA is TGCGCCAGCAGCCAAGGACTACTATACAATGAGCAGTTCTTC. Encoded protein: CASSQGLLYNEQFF.

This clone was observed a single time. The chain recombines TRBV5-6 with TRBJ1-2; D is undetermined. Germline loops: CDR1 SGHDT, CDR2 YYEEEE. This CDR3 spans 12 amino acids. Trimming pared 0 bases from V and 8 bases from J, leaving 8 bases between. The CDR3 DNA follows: TGTGCCAGCAGCTTGGCTCGGGAGGGCTACACCTTC. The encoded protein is CASSLAREGYTF.

CDR3 coding DNA: TGTGCCAGTAGTATAGTGGGGAGGGCAGATACGCAGTATTTT. It yields the protein CASSIVGRADTQYF. This chain links TRBV19 with TRBJ2-3; the match to TRBD2 covers 7 bases. The junction had 2 bases not matched to a gene; V was cut back by 1 base and J by 4 bases. Germline V gene data show CDR1 as LNHDA and CDR2 as SQIVND (reference sequence). The CDR3 sequence is 14 residues long.

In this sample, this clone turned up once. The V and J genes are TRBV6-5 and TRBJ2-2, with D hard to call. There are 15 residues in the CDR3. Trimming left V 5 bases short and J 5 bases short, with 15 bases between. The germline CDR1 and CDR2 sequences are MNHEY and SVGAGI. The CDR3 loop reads CASSPYSLSTGELFF. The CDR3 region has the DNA TGTGCCAGCAGTCCGTACTCCCTGAGTACCGGGGAGCTGTTTTTT.

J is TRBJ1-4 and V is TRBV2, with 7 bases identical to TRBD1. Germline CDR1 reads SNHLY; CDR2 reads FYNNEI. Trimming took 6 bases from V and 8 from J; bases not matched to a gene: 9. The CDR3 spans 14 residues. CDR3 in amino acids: CASSATGVREKLFF. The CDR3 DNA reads TGTGCCAGCAGCGCCACAGGGGTGAGGGAAAAACTGTTTTTT.

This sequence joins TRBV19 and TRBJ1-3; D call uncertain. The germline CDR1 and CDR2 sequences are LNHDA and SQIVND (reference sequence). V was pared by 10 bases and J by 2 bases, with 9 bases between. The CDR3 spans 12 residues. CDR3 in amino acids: CATVTAGNTIYF. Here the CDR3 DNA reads TGTGCCACTGTAACGGCTGGAAACACCATATATTTT.

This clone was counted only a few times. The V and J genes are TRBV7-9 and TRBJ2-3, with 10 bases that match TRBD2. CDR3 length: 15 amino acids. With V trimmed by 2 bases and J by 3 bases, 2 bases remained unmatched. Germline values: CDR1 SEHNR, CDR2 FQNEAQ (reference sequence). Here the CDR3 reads CASSLISGGTDTQYF. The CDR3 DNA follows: TGTGCCAGCAGCTTAATTAGCGGGGGGACAGATACGCAGTATTTT.

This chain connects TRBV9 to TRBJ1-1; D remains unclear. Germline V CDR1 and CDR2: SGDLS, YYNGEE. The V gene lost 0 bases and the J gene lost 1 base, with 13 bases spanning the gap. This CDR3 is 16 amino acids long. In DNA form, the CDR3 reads TGTGCCAGCAGCGTAGGGGGAGGCAGGCAGAACACTGAAGCTTTCTTT. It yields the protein CASSVGGGRQNTEAFF.

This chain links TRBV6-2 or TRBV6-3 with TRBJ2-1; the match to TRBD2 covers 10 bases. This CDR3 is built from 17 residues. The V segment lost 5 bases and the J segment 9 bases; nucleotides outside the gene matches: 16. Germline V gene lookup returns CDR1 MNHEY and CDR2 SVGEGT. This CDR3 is CASSPSGGASGGREQFF. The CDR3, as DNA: TGTGCCAGCAGTCCATCCGGGGGCGCTAGCGGGGGTCGTGAGCAGTTCTTC.

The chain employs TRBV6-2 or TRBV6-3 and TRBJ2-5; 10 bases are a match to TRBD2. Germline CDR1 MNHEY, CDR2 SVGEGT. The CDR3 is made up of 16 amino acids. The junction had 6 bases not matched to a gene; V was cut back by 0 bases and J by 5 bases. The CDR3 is CASSYSERGGPETQYF. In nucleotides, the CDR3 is TGTGCCAGCAGTTACTCGGAGCGGGGGGGCCCGGAGACCCAGTACTTC.

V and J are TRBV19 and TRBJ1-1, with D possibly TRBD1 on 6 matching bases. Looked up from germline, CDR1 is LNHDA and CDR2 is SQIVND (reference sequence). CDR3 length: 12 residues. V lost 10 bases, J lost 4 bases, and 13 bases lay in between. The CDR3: CATKVGATEAFF. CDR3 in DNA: TGTGCCACCAAAGTGGGGGCCACTGAAGCTTTCTTT.

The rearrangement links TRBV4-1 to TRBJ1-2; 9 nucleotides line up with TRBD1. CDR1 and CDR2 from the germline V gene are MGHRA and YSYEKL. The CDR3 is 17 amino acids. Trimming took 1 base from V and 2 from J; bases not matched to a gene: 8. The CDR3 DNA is TGCGCCAGCAGCCAAGGGCGGACAGGGGCCCCAAACTATGGCTACACCTTC. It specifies CASSQGRTGAPNYGYTF.

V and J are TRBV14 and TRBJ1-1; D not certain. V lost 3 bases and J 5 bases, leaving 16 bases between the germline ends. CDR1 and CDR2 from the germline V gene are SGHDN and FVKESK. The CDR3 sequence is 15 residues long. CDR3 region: CASSHPRPGGTEAFF. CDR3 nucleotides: TGTGCCAGCAGCCATCCACGGCCGGGTGGGACTGAAGCTTTCTTT.

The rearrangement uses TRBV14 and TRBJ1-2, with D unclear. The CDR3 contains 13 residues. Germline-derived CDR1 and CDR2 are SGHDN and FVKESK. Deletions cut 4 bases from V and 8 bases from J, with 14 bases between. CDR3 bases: TGTGCCAGCAGCCCTGTGACTGGCTACGGCTACACCTTC. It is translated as CASSPVTGYGYTF.

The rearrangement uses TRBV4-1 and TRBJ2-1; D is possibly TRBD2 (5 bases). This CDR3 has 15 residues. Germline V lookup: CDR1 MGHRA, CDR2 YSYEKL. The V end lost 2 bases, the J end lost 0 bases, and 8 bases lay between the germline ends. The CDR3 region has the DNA TGCGCCAGCAGCCAAACTAGATCCTCCTACAATGAGCAGTTCTTC. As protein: CASSQTRSSYNEQFF.

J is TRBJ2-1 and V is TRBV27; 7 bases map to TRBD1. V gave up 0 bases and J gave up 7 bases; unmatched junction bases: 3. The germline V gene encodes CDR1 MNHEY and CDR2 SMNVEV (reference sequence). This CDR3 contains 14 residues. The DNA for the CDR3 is TGTGCCAGCAGTTTATCTCAACAGGGGAATGAGCAGTTCTTC. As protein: CASSLSQQGNEQFF.

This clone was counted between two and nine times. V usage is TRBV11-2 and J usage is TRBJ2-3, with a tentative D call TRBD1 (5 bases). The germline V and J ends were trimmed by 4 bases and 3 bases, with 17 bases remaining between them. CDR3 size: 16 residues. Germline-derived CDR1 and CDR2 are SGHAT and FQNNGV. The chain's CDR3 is CASSSLKIQGTDTQYF. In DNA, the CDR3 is TGTGCCAGCAGCTCATTGAAAATTCAGGGAACAGATACGCAGTATTTT.

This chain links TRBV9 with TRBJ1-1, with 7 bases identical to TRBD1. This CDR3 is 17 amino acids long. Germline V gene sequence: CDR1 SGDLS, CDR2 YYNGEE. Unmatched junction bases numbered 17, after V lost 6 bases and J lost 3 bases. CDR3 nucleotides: TGTGCCAGCACCAACCTCATTCAGGGGGTGCTCGACACTGAAGCTTTCTTT. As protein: CASTNLIQGVLDTEAFF.

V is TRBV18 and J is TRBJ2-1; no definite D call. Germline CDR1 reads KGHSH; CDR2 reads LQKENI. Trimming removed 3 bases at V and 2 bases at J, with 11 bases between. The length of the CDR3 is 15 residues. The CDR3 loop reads CASSPDLGAYNEQFF. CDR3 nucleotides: TGTGCCAGCTCACCCGACCTAGGCGCCTACAATGAGCAGTTCTTC.